The 13 T cell receptor beta chains given below trace back to one sample, sequenced in a study of shared clonotypes between healthy human individuals. Clones were read by immunoSEQ multiplex PCR, and TCRdb kept only the in-frame ones, dropping some. The data hold about 79,000 clones, with roughly three fifths observed a single time. Sample: memory CD8+ T cells sorted from blood. The sample's subset: CD45RO+ cells pooled with CCR7-negative TemRA cells. Receptors originate from a man aged 25 to 40 in good health.

In its sample, this clone was seen a few times. The chain recombines TRBV14 with TRBJ2-1; TRBD2 matches 10 bases. CDR1 is SGHDN, CDR2 FVKESK, per germline. This CDR3 is built from 17 residues. V shed 0 bases and J 8 bases; nucleotides not matched to a gene: 10. CDR3 sequence: CASSQDLPSGSADEQFF. In nucleotides, the CDR3 is TGTGCCAGCAGCCAAGATCTTCCTAGCGGGAGTGCCGATGAGCAGTTCTTC. The whole variable domain, filled in from reference TRBV14 and TRBJ2-1, reads EAGVTQFPSHSVIEKGQTVTLRCDPISGHDNLYWYRRVMGKEIKFLLHFVKESKQDESGMPNNRFLAERTGGTYSTLKVQPAELEDSGVYFCASSQDLPSGSADEQFFGPGTRLTVL.

This clone was seen just once. The chain recombines TRBV18 with TRBJ1-2; 12 nucleotides match TRBD1. The ends lost 0 bases at V and 7 bases at J; junction bases unmatched: 6. This CDR3 spans 16 amino acids. Germline lookup yields CDR1 KGHSH and CDR2 LQKENI. The CDR3 sequence: CASSPPGTGGAIGYTF. CDR3 nucleotide sequence: TGTGCCAGCTCACCACCCGGGACAGGGGGCGCGATTGGCTACACCTTC.

This clone was recorded many times. The rearrangement joins TRBV27 to TRBJ1-2; 8 bases are shared with TRBD1. The CDR3 totals 13 residues. CDR1 and CDR2 from the germline V gene are MNHEY and SMNVEV (reference sequence). J lost 9 bases, V lost 2 bases, and 5 bases had no gene match. The CDR3 reads CASSLGRQGRYTF. DNA of the CDR3: TGTGCCAGCAGTTTAGGAAGACAGGGGCGCTACACCTTC.

This clone was seen repeatedly, ten times or more. This rearrangement joins TRBV6-1 to TRBJ2-6; no firm D call. Germline CDR1 reads MNHNS; CDR2 reads SASEGT. This CDR3 region has 15 residues. Trimming removed 2 bases from V and 0 bases from J, with 5 bases in between. The CDR3 region is CASSETPSGANVLTF. In nucleotides, the CDR3 is TGTGCCAGCAGTGAAACCCCCTCTGGGGCCAACGTCCTGACTTTC.

This clone has at least ten counts. This chain uses TRBV4-3 with TRBJ1-4; 8 nucleotides agree with TRBD1. V lost 3 bases to trimming and J lost 7 bases; unmatched junction nucleotides: 7. Germline assignment: CDR1 LGHNA and CDR2 YSLEER. This CDR3 is built from 15 residues. The chain's CDR3 is CASSHATGGSEKLFF. Here the CDR3 DNA reads TGCGCCAGCAGCCATGCTACAGGGGGAAGTGAAAAACTGTTTTTT.

V and J are TRBV20-1 and TRBJ2-5; D not certain. This CDR3 region has 10 residues. V was shortened by 3 bases and J by 5 bases, with 4 bases between the two germline ends. Germline values: CDR1 DFQATT, CDR2 SNEGSKA (reference sequence). CDR3 in DNA: TGCAGTGCTAGTTACGAGACCCAGTACTTC. It specifies CSASYETQYF.

As to this clone: Distinct nucleotide sequences in the sample also encode this CDR3. The rearrangement links TRBV5-1 to TRBJ2-1, with D maybe TRBD1 (6 bases). The CDR3 consists of 13 residues. V gave up 4 bases and J gave up 4 bases, with 9 bases separating them. Germline CDR1 SGHRS, CDR2 YFSETQ. The CDR3 spells CASSLDSYNEQFF. The CDR3 nucleotides read TGCGCCAGCAGCCTGGACAGTTACAATGAGCAGTTCTTC. Full variable domain (missing parts from reference TRBV5-1 and TRBJ2-1): KAGVTQTPRYLIKTRGQQVTLSCSPISGHRSVSWYQQTPGQGLQFLFEYFSETQRNKGNFPGRFSGRQFSNSRSEMNVSTLELGDSALYLCASSLDSYNEQFFGPGTRLTVL.

The chain couples TRBV15 to TRBJ1-1; the D is unclear. This CDR3 has 11 amino acids. Germline V gives CDR1 LNHNV, CDR2 YYDKDF (reference sequence). The V end lost 2 bases, the J end lost 5 bases, and 3 bases lay between the germline ends. For the CDR3, the DNA is TGTGCCACCAGCAGATGGACTGAAGCTTTCTTT. Its translation: CATSRWTEAFF.

With respect to this clone: This clone may be a read error of a much larger clone one base away. Other DNA sequences of this sample code for an identical CDR3. The chain has TRBV4-1 and TRBJ1-5, with D uncertain. Germline V gene lookup returns CDR1 MGHRA and CDR2 YSYEKL. V lost 0 bases, J lost 1 base, and 7 bases lay in between. The CDR3 extends over 15 amino acids. In DNA form, the CDR3 reads TGCGCCAGCAGCCAAGACATGGGGAGCAATCAGCCCCAGCATTTT. Amino acids: CASSQDMGSNQPQHF.

The chain couples TRBV7-9 to TRBJ2-1; D gene unclear. Germline CDR1 and CDR2: SEHNR and FQNEAQ (reference sequence). The CDR3 is 13 amino acids. V was cut by 1 base and J by 7 bases, with 8 bases left in between. CDR3 in DNA: TGTGCCAGCAGCTTAGTCTGGCAGAATGAGCAGTTCTTC. Translation gives CASSLVWQNEQFF.

Remarks on this clone: A much larger clone lies one base from this, so it may be a read error. The sample has other DNA sequences that encode this CDR3 too. This chain uses TRBV6-6 with TRBJ2-7; D call uncertain. The CDR3 covers 11 residues. Germline V gene data show CDR1 as MNHNY and CDR2 as SVGAGI (reference sequence). V shed 0 bases and J shed 7 bases, with 4 bases lying between them. The CDR3 coding sequence is TGTGCCAGCAGTTACTCGAGTGAGCAGTACTTC. Protein product: CASSYSSEQYF.

The chain combines TRBV4-2 with TRBJ2-1; TRBD1 matches 10 bases. V dropped 5 bases and J dropped 15; count of bases not matched to a gene: 16. In germline, CDR1 is LGHNA, CDR2 YNFKEQ. This CDR3 comprises 15 residues. Here the CDR3 DNA reads TGTGCCAGCAGCGGGACAGGGGAGTTGGACCTAGATCCGTTCTTC. Protein sequence: CASSGTGELDLDPFF.

The chain links TRBV29-1 to TRBJ1-2; 7 bases map to TRBD1. Germline values: CDR1 SQVTM, CDR2 ANQGSEA. After removal of 7 bases from V and 2 bases from J, the junction contained 10 bases not matched to a gene. The CDR3 has 14 amino acids. CDR3 in amino acids: CSAPEKTGNYGYTF. The CDR3 nucleotides read TGCAGCGCTCCCGAAAAGACAGGGAACTATGGCTACACCTTC.